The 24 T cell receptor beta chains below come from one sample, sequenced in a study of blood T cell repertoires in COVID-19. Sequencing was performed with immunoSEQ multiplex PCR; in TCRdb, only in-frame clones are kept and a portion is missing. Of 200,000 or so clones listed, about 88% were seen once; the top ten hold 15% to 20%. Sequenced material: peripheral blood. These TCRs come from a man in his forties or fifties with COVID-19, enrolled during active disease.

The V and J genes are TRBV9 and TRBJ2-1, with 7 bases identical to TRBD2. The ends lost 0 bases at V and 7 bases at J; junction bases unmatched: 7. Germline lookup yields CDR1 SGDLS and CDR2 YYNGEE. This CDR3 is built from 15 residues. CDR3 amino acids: CASSVDWREGNEQFF. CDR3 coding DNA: TGTGCCAGCAGCGTAGACTGGAGGGAGGGAAATGAGCAGTTCTTC.

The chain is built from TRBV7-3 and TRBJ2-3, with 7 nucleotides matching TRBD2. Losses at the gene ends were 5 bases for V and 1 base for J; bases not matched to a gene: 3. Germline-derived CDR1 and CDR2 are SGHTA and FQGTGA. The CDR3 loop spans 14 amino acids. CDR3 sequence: CASSRDYGTDTQYF. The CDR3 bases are TGTGCCAGCAGCCGGGACTACGGCACAGATACGCAGTATTTT.

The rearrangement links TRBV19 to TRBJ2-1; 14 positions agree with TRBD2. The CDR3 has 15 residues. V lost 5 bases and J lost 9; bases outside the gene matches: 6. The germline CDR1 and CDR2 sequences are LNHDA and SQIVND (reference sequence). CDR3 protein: CASSLTSGRAIEQFF. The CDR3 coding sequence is TGTGCCAGTAGTCTGACTAGCGGGAGGGCCATTGAGCAGTTCTTC.

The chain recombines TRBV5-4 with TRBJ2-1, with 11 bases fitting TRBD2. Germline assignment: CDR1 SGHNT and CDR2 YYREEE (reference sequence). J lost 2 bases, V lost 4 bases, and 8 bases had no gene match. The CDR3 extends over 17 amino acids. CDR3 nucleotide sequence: TGTGCCAGCAGCGCTTATAGCGGGGGGGCCCCCTACAATGAGCAGTTCTTC. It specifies CASSAYSGGAPYNEQFF.

The CDR3 DNA follows: TGTGCCAGCAGCCAACGGCGGGATGGGACCCAGTACTTC. It yields the protein CASSQRRDGTQYF. The chain carries TRBV14 and TRBJ2-5; tentative D call: TRBD2 (6 bases). Per germline, CDR1 SGHDN and CDR2 FVKESK. The CDR3 length is 13 residues. Trimming pared 2 bases from V and 7 bases from J, leaving 11 bases between.

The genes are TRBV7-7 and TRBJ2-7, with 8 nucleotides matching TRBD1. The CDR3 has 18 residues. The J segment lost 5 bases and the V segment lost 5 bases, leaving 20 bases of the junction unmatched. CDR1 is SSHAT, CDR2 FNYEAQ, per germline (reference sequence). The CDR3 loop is CASSPAGPRMGTGDEQYF. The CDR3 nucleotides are TGTGCCAGCAGCCCCGCGGGACCCAGGATGGGGACAGGCGACGAGCAGTACTTC.

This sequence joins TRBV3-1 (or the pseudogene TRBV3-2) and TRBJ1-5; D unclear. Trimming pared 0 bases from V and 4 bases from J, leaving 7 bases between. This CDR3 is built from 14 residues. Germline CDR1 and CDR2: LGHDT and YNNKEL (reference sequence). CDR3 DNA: TGTGCCAGCAGCCAAGAGCGGGGTAATCAGCCCCAGCATTTT. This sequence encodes CASSQERGNQPQHF.

The CDR3 loop reads CASSRGQGKKDTQYF. CDR3 in DNA: TGCGCCAGCAGCCGGGGACAGGGGAAGAAGGATACGCAGTATTTT. This rearrangement joins TRBV5-1 to TRBJ2-3, with 10 bases identical to TRBD1. Germline V lookup: CDR1 SGHRS, CDR2 YFSETQ. This CDR3 has 15 amino acids. V lost 4 bases to trimming and J lost 6 bases; unmatched junction nucleotides: 8.

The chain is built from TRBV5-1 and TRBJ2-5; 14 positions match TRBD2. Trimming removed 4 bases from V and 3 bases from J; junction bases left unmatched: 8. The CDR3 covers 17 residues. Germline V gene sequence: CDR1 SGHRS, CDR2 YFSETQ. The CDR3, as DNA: TGCGCCAGCAGCCGGGGGTGGGGACTAGCGGGAGAAGAGACCCAGTACTTC. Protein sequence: CASSRGWGLAGEETQYF.

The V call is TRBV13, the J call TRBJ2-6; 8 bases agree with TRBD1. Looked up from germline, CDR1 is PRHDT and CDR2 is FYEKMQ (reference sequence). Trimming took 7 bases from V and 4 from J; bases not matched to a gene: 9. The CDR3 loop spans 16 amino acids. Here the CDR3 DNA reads TGTGCCAGCACCGCGGACAGGGCGGGAGGGGCCAACGTCCTGACTTTC. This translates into CASTADRAGGANVLTF.

CDR3 sequence: CASSLQGSNEQYF. CDR3 nucleotide sequence: TGCGCCAGCAGCTTACAGGGTTCCAACGAGCAGTACTTC. The rearrangement joins TRBV5-1 to TRBJ2-7, with D possibly TRBD1 on 6 matching bases. Trimming took off 2 bases at V and 5 bases at J, with 11 bases between the two ends. The CDR3 loop spans 13 amino acids. Looked up from germline, CDR1 is SGHRS and CDR2 is YFSETQ.

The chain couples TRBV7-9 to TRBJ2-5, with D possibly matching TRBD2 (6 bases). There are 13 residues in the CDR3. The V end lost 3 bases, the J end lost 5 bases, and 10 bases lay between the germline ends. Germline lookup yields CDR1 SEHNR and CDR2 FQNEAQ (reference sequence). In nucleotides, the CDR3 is TGTGCCAGCAGCTTCGCTGGGGGGGAGACCCAGTACTTC. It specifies CASSFAGGETQYF.

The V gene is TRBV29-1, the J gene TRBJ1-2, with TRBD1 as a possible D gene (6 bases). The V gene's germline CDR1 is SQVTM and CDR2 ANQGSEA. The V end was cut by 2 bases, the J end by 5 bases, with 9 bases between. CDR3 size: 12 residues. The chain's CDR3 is CSVERQGYGYTF. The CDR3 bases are TGCAGCGTTGAAAGGCAGGGGTATGGCTACACCTTC.

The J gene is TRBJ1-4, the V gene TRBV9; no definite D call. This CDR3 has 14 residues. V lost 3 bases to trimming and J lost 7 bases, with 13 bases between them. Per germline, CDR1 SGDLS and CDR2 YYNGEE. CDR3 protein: CASSAPREVEKLFF. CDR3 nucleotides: TGTGCCAGCAGCGCCCCCCGGGAAGTTGAAAAACTGTTTTTT.

As DNA, the CDR3 is TGTGCCAGCACCCAGGGTCTAGGTGCTGAAGCTTTCTTT. It yields the protein CASTQGLGAEAFF. This sequence joins TRBV12-3 or TRBV12-4 and TRBJ1-1, with a possible D match to TRBD1 (5 bases). V lost 7 bases and J lost 6, with 15 bases in between. CDR3 size: 13 residues.

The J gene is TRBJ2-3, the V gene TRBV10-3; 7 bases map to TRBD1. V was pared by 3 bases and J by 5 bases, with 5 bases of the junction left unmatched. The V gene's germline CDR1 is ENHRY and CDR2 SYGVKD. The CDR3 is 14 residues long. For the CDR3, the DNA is TGTGCCATCAGTGACGGGACAGCTAAAGATACGCAGTATTTT. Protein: CAISDGTAKDTQYF.

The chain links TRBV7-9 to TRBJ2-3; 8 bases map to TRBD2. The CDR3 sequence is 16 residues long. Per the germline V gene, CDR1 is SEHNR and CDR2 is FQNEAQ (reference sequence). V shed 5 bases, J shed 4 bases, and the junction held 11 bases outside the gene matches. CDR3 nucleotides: TGTGCCAGCAGCATGTTACTAGCGGTAGGGCCAGATACGCAGTATTTT. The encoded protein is CASSMLLAVGPDTQYF.

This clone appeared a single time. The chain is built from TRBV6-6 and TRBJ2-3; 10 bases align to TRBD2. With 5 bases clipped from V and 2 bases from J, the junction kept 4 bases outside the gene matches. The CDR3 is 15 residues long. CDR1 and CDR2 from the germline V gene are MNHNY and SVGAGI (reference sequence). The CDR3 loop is CASSPSGGPTDTQYF. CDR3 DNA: TGTGCCAGCAGTCCTAGCGGGGGCCCCACAGATACGCAGTATTTT.

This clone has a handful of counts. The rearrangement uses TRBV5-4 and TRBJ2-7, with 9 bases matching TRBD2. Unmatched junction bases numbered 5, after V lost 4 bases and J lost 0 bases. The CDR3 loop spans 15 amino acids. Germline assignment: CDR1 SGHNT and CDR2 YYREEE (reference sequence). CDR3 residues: CASSLPSGDSYEQYF. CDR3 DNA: TGTGCCAGCAGCCTACCTAGCGGGGACTCCTACGAGCAGTACTTC.

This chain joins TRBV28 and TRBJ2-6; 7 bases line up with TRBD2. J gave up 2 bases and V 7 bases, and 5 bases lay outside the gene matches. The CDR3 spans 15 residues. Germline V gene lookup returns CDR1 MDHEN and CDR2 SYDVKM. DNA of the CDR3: TGTGCCAGCACCAAGGGAGGGACTGGGGCCAACGTCCTGACTTTC. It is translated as CASTKGGTGANVLTF.

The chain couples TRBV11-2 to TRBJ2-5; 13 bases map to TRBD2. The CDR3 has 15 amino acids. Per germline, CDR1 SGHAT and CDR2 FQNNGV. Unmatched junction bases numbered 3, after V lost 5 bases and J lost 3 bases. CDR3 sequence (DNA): TGTGCCAGCAGCGTAACTAGCGGGGGGGAAGAGACCCAGTACTTC. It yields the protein CASSVTSGGEETQYF. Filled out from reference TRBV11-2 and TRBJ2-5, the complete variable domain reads EAGVAQSPRYKIIEKRQSVAFWCNPISGHATLYWYQQILGQGPKLLIQFQNNGVVDDSQLPKDRFSAERLKGVDSTLKIQPAKLEDSAVYLCASSVTSGGEETQYFGPGTRLLVL.

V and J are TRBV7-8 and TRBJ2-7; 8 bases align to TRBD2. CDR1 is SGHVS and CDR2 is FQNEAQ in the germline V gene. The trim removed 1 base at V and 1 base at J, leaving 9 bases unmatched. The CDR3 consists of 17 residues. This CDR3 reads CASSLGGGLANSYEQYF. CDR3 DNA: TGTGCCAGCAGCTTAGGGGGCGGACTAGCCAATTCCTACGAGCAGTACTTC.

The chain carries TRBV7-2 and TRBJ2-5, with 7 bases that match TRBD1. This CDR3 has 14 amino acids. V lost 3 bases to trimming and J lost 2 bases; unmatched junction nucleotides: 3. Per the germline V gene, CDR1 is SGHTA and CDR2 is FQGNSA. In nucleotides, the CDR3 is TGTGCCAGCAGCTTTGGGACAGAGCAAGAGACCCAGTACTTC. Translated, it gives CASSFGTEQETQYF.

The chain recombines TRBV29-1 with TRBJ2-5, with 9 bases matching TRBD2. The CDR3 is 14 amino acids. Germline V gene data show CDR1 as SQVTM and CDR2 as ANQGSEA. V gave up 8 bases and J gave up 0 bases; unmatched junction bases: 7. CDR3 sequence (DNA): TGCAGCATCGCTAGCGGGACGTACCAAGAGACCCAGTACTTC. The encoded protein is CSIASGTYQETQYF.